This entry lists 18 T cell receptor beta chains sequenced from one sample in a study of T cells in Graves' hyperthyroidism and ophthalmopathy. RNA transcripts provided the source from which TCR beta CDR3 regions were amplified. Initially, a first-round RT-PCR of the TCR CDR3 employed the HTBI primer set. Using its own MiXCR run on the multiplex PCR reads, TCRdb lists one record per CDR3 protein. The data hold around 540,000 distinct CDR3 sequences, with under 60% observed a single time. The sequenced sample consisted of peripheral blood or thyroid tissue (not recorded which). All receptors derive from a young woman with Graves' hyperthyroidism.

This clonotype occurred a few times. V gene TRBV7-2 combines with J gene TRBJ2-7; tentatively, D is TRBD1 or TRBD2 (5 bases each). Trimming cost V 5 bases and J 4 bases, with 15 bases left between them. CDR1 and CDR2 from the germline V gene are SGHTA and FQGNSA. The CDR3 is made up of 14 amino acids. The CDR3 nucleotides are TGTGCCAGCAGCCAAGGGTACAGGAGGTACGAGCAGTACTTC. Its protein product is CASSQGYRRYEQYF.

This clonotype was counted many times. This chain uses TRBV7-2 with TRBJ2-5, with 10 bases aligning to TRBD1. J was trimmed by 5 bases and V by 3 bases; bases with no gene match: 6. CDR1 and CDR2 from the germline V gene are SGHTA and FQGNSA. The CDR3 has 15 residues. The CDR3 DNA reads TGTGCCAGCAGCTTGCGACAGGGGGCCAGCGAGACCCAGTACTTC. Translated: CASSLRQGASETQYF.

This clonotype was seen a handful of times. The V gene is TRBV20-1, the J gene TRBJ2-7; TRBD1 agrees at 7 bases. The germline V gene has CDR1 DFQATT and CDR2 SNEGSKA (reference sequence). V gave up 5 bases and J gave up 6 bases; unmatched junction bases: 7. The CDR3 sequence is 12 residues long. CDR3: CSAPTGFREQYF. CDR3 nucleotide sequence: TGCAGTGCTCCGACAGGGTTTCGCGAGCAGTACTTC.

The CDR3 sequence is CSARDLGTGSSSGGYTF. For the CDR3, the DNA is TGCAGTGCTAGAGACCTAGGGACAGGTTCTTCTTCGGGTGGCTACACCTTC. The gene calls are TRBV20-1 and TRBJ1-2; TRBD1 matches at 8 bases. Germline V CDR1 and CDR2: DFQATT, SNEGSKA (reference sequence). The CDR3 has 17 amino acids. The V segment lost 0 bases and the J segment 7 bases; nucleotides outside the gene matches: 16.

The V call is TRBV7-9, the J call TRBJ1-4, with 7 bases fitting TRBD1. The CDR3 sequence is 14 residues long. J lost 7 bases, V lost 5 bases, and 7 bases had no gene match. Looked up from germline, CDR1 is SEHNR and CDR2 is FQNEAQ (reference sequence). CDR3 DNA: TGTGCCAGCAGCGAAGGGGGCGCGGGTGAAAAACTGTTTTTT. The encoded protein is CASSEGGAGEKLFF.

This clonotype was counted between two and nine times. The chain recombines TRBV24-1 with TRBJ2-5; D not resolved. V shed 4 bases and J shed 0 bases, with 11 bases lying between them. CDR1 KGHDR and CDR2 SFDVKD come from the germline V gene. CDR3 length equals 15 residues. CDR3 in amino acids: CATSDTDGHQETQYF. For the CDR3, the DNA is TGTGCCACCAGTGACACCGACGGACACCAAGAGACCCAGTACTTC.

The sample holds many counts of this clonotype. The rearrangement joins TRBV6-6 to TRBJ2-7; 8 bases fit TRBD2. CDR3 length: 14 residues. V lost 5 bases, J lost 6 bases, and 9 bases stayed unmatched. Germline V gives CDR1 MNHNY, CDR2 SVGAGI (reference sequence). This CDR3 is CASSQQAGVREQYF. CDR3 DNA sequence: TGTGCCAGCAGTCAACAAGCGGGAGTGCGCGAGCAGTACTTC.

Regarding this clonotype: One junction end does not reproduce the germline sequence, and a read error may be involved. The chain couples TRBV7-2 to TRBJ2-5, with 8 bases that match TRBD2. The CDR3 spans 15 residues. In germline, CDR1 is SGHTA, CDR2 FQGNSA. DNA for the CDR3: TGCGCCAGCAGCACGACCGGGAGGGGGAGGGAGACCCAGTACTTC. Its protein product is CASSTTGRGRETQYF.

The gene calls are TRBV10-1 and TRBJ2-5, with unresolved D. Trimming took off 6 bases at V and 7 bases at J, with 21 bases between the two ends. This CDR3 is 15 amino acids long. Germline V CDR1 and CDR2: WNHNN, SYGVQD (reference sequence). The CDR3 here is CASSNRLSSIGTQYF. Here the CDR3 DNA reads TGCGCCAGCAGCAACAGACTTTCGAGTATTGGGACCCAGTACTTC.

The gene calls are TRBV15 and TRBJ2-3, with D possibly TRBD2 on 6 matching bases. CDR1 is LNHNV, CDR2 YYDKDF, per germline (reference sequence). V dropped 5 bases and J dropped 2 bases, with 17 bases sitting between them. The CDR3 is 16 amino acids. CDR3 in amino acids: CATSYEGASDTDTQYF. CDR3 DNA: TGTGCCACCAGCTACGAAGGGGCTAGCGACACAGATACGCAGTATTTT.

On this clonotype itself: Possible read error: a much larger clone is one base away. This chain links TRBV19 with TRBJ1-4, with 8 bases that match TRBD1. V lost 8 bases, J lost 8 bases, and 7 bases stayed unmatched. The CDR3 contains 13 residues. Germline CDR1 LNHDA, CDR2 SQIVND (reference sequence). The CDR3 sequence: CASGHRDREKLFF. CDR3 sequence (DNA): TGTGCCAGTGGTCACCGGGACAGGGAAAAACTGTTTTTT.

This chain uses TRBV15 with TRBJ1-6, with TRBD1 identical over 7 bases. Germline loops: CDR1 LNHNV, CDR2 YYDKDF (reference sequence). The J segment lost 10 bases and the V segment lost 4 bases, leaving 4 bases of the junction unmatched. The CDR3 totals 13 residues. The CDR3 DNA follows: TGTGCCACCAGCACAGGGGGTAAATCACCCCTCCACTTT. It translates to CATSTGGKSPLHF.

With respect to this clonotype: It may be a read error: a sequence one base away is much more abundant. Because the CDR3 is missing its conserved closing phenylalanine or tryptophan, this is likely a read error. The chain uses TRBV24-1 and TRBJ2-5; 7 bases are a match to TRBD1. CDR1 is KGHDR and CDR2 is SFDVKD in the germline V gene. V lost 3 bases, J lost 5 bases, and 8 bases stayed unmatched. This CDR3 comprises 15 residues. The CDR3 reads CATSDIRGRGETQYL. DNA of the CDR3: TGTGCCACCAGTGATATCCGGGGCAGGGGGGAGACCCAGTACCTC.

The V and J genes are TRBV7-9 and TRBJ2-2; 7 bases are shared with TRBD1. J lost 4 bases, V lost 6 bases, and 5 bases had no gene match. Per the germline V gene, CDR1 is SEHNR and CDR2 is FQNEAQ (reference sequence). The CDR3 has 14 residues. The CDR3 DNA is TGTGCCAGCAGGAGGACAGGAGGCACCGGGGAGCTGTTTTTT. Translation gives CASRRTGGTGELFF.

V and J are TRBV7-9 and TRBJ1-5, with unresolved D. CDR1 is SEHNR, CDR2 FQNEAQ, per germline (reference sequence). This CDR3 spans 14 amino acids. Trimming removed 5 bases from V and 6 bases from J, with 14 bases in between. CDR3 nucleotides: TGTGCCAGCAGCCCTGAGGTGCAGATTCAGCCCCAGCATTTT. This codes for CASSPEVQIQPQHF.

This clonotype was found a few times. The chain combines TRBV14 with TRBJ1-6; tentatively, D is TRBD1 (5 bases). V gave up 1 base and J gave up 9 bases, with 13 bases separating them. The germline gives CDR1 SGHDN, CDR2 FVKESK. This CDR3 comprises 15 residues. CDR3: CASSQVGGLSSPLHF. CDR3 bases: TGTGCCAGCAGCCAAGTCGGGGGTCTAAGTTCACCCCTCCACTTT.

This clonotype was counted a few times. This chain joins TRBV5-1 and TRBJ2-7, with a possible D match to TRBD1 (6 bases). The CDR3 length is 15 residues. The V gene's germline CDR1 is SGHRS and CDR2 YFSETQ. V lost 2 bases and J 0 bases, leaving 12 bases between the germline ends. CDR3 in amino acids: CASSFGGTSSYEQYF. CDR3 nucleotide sequence: TGCGCCAGCAGCTTTGGTGGGACAAGCTCCTACGAGCAGTACTTC.

V and J are TRBV9 and TRBJ2-2; 10 positions match TRBD2. This CDR3 is 17 amino acids long. Trimming cost V 3 bases and J 0 bases; bases outside gene matches: 5. Germline assignment: CDR1 SGDLS and CDR2 YYNGEE. The CDR3: CASSERLAGANTGELFF. The DNA of the CDR3 is TGTGCCAGCAGCGAGAGGCTAGCGGGAGCGAACACCGGGGAGCTGTTTTTT.